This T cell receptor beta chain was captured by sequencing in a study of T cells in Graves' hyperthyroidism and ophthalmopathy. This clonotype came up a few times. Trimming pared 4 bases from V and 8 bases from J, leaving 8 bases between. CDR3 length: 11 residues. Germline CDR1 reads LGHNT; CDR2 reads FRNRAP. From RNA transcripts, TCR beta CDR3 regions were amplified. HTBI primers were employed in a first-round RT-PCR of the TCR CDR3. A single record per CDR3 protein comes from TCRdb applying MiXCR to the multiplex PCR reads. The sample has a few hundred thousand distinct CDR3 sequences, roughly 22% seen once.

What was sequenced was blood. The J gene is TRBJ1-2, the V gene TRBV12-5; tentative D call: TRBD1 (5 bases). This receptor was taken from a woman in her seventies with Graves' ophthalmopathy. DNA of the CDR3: TGTGCTAGTGGTTGGGACTGGGGCTACACCTTC. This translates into CASGWDWGYTF.